This entry is about one T cell receptor beta chain. The data derive from a study of T cells in Graves' hyperthyroidism and ophthalmopathy. The CDR3 contains 11 residues. Germline-derived CDR1 and CDR2 are DFQATT and SNEGSKA (reference sequence). Trimming left V 5 bases short and J 6 bases short, with 10 bases between. Uncontrolled infection, other autoimmune disease, pregnancy or lactation disqualified patients from enrolment. Each diagnosis was grounded in clinical symptoms, serum thyroxine and TRAb, thyroid ultrasound, and orbital computed tomography. TCR beta CDR3 regions were amplified from RNA transcripts. With the HTBI primer set, the TCR CDR3 went through a first round of RT-PCR. TCRdb analysed the multiplex PCR reads with MiXCR anew, one entry per CDR3 protein. The sample carries hundreds of thousands of distinct CDR3 sequences, 15% to 20% recorded once.

The material sequenced was blood. This receptor was identified in a man aged 35-49 years with Graves' ophthalmopathy. V is TRBV20-1 and J is TRBJ1-1; D uncertain. CDR3 sequence: CSALSSAEAFF. The CDR3 nucleotides are TGCAGTGCTCTCTCCTCCGCTGAAGCTTTCTTT.